The 4 T cell receptor beta chains below all came from one sample that was sequenced in a study of blood T cell repertoires in COVID-19. Clones were read by immunoSEQ multiplex PCR, and TCRdb kept only the in-frame ones, dropping some. The repertoire consists of under 250,000 clones, with approximately 90% occurring once and the leading ten covering roughly 3.1%. Sequences were obtained from peripheral blood. These TCRs come from a man aged 18 to 29 with active or convalescent COVID-19.

V usage is TRBV13 and J usage is TRBJ2-5, with D maybe TRBD2 (5 bases). The CDR3 loop spans 15 amino acids. CDR1 is PRHDT and CDR2 is FYEKMQ in the germline V gene (reference sequence). The V end was cut by 1 base, the J end by 4 bases, with 13 bases between. The CDR3: CASSLAASLGETQYF. The CDR3 DNA reads TGTGCCAGCAGCTTAGCGGCTAGCCTGGGAGAGACCCAGTACTTC.

The V gene is TRBV2, the J gene TRBJ1-1, with 7 bases fitting TRBD1. Looked up from germline, CDR1 is SNHLY and CDR2 is FYNNEI. Unmatched junction bases numbered 6, after V lost 10 bases and J lost 1 base. The CDR3 has 13 amino acids. CDR3 nucleotide sequence: TGTGCCACCCTACAGGGGTGGAACACTGAAGCTTTCTTT. Translating gives CATLQGWNTEAFF. Together with reference TRBV2 and TRBJ1-1, the CDR3 gives the full variable domain: EPEVTQTPSHQVTQMGQEVILRCVPISNHLYFYWYRQILGQKVEFLVSFYNNEISEKSEIFDDQFSVERPDGSNFTLKIRSTKLEDSAMYFCATLQGWNTEAFFGQGTRLTVV.

The genes are TRBV28 and TRBJ2-7; 12 nucleotides align to TRBD2. Trimming cost V 4 bases and J 3 bases; bases outside gene matches: 1. The germline gives CDR1 MDHEN, CDR2 SYDVKM. The CDR3 runs to 14 residues. This CDR3 reads CASSWTSGIYEQYF. The CDR3 DNA reads TGTGCCAGCAGTTGGACTAGCGGGATCTACGAGCAGTACTTC.

The chain carries TRBV5-7 and TRBJ2-7; TRBD2 aligns across 7 bases. TRBV5-7 is designated an ORF whose function remains uncertain. The CDR3 has 14 amino acids. Trimming at V came to 4 bases and at J to 4 bases, leaving 8 bases not matched to a gene. The CDR3 reads CASSDSSGGYEQYF. In nucleotides, the CDR3 is TGTGCCAGCAGCGATTCTAGCGGAGGATACGAGCAGTACTTC.